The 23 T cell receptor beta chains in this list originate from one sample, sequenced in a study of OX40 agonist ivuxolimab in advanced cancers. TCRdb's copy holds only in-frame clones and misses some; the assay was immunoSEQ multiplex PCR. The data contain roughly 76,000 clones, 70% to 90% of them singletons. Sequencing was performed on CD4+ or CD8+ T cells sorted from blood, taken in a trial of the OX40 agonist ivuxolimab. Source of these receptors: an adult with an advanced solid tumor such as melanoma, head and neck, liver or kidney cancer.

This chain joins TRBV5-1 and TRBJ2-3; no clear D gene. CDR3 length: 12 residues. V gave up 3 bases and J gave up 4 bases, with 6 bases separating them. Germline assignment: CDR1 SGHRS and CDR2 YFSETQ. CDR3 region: CASSSRPDTQYF. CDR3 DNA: TGCGCCAGCAGCTCGCGCCCAGATACGCAGTATTTT.

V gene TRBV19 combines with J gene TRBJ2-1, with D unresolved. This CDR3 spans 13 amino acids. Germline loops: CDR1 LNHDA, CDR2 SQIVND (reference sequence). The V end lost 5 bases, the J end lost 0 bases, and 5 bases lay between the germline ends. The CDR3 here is CASSFSSYNEQFF. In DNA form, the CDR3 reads TGTGCCAGTAGTTTCAGCTCCTACAATGAGCAGTTCTTC. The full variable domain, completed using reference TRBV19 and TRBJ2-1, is DGGITQSPKYLFRKEGQNVTLSCEQNLNHDAMYWYRQDPGQGLRLIYYSQIVNDFQKGDIAEGYSVSREKKESFPLTVTSAQKNPTAFYLCASSFSSYNEQFFGPGTRLTVL.

The CDR3 reads CASSLGGLEAFF. The CDR3 DNA reads as TGTGCCAGCAGCTTAGGGGGCCTAGAGGCTTTCTTT. J is TRBJ1-1 and V is TRBV7-9; weak D call: TRBD1 (5 bases). The CDR3 sequence is 12 residues long. With 1 base removed from V and 11 bases from J, the gap between germline ends came to 11 bases. Looked up from germline, CDR1 is SEHNR and CDR2 is FQNEAQ (reference sequence).

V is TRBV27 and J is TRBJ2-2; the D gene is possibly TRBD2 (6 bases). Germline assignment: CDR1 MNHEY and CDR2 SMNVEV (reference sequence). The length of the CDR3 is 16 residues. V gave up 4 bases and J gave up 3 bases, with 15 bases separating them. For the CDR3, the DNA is TGTGCCAGCAGTTCGGCGCTAGCGCGTTACACCGGGGAGCTGTTTTTT. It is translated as CASSSALARYTGELFF.

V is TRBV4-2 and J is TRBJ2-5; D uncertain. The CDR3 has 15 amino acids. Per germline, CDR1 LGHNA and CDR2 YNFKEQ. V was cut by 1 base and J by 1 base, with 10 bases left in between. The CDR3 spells CASSQGRLAQETQYF. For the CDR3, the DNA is TGTGCCAGCAGCCAAGGACGACTGGCCCAAGAGACCCAGTACTTC.

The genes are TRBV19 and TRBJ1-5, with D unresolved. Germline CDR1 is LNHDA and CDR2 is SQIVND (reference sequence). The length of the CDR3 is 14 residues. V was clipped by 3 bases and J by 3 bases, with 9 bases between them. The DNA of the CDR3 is TGTGCCAGTAGTATTTTGGGAGTCAATCAGCCCCAGCATTTT. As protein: CASSILGVNQPQHF. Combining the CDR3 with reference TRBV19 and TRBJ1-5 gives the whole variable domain DGGITQSPKYLFRKEGQNVTLSCEQNLNHDAMYWYRQDPGQGLRLIYYSQIVNDFQKGDIAEGYSVSREKKESFPLTVTSAQKNPTAFYLCASSILGVNQPQHFGDGTRLSIL.

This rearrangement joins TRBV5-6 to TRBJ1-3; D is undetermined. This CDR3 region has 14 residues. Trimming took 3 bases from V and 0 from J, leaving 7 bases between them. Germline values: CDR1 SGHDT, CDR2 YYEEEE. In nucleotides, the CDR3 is TGTGCCAGCAGCTCAGGCAGCTCTGGAAACACCATATATTTT. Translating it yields CASSSGSSGNTIYF.

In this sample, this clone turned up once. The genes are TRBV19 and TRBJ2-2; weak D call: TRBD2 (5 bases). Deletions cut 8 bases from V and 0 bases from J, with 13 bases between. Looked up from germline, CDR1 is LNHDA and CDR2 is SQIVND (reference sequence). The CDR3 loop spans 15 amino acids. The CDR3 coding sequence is TGTGCCAGTCGTGGGAGCTACCCGAACACCGGGGAGCTGTTTTTT. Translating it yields CASRGSYPNTGELFF.

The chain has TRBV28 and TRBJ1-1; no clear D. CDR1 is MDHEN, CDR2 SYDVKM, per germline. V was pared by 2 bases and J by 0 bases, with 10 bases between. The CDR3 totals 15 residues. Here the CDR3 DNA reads TGTGCCAGCAGTTTAACCAACGGCATGAACACTGAAGCTTTCTTT. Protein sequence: CASSLTNGMNTEAFF.

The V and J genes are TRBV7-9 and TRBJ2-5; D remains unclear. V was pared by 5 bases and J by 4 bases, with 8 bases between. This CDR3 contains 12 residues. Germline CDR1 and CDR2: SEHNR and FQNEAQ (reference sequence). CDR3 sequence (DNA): TGTGCCAGCAGCCGAGGTGGAGAGACCCAGTACTTC. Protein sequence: CASSRGGETQYF. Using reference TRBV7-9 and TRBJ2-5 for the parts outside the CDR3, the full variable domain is DTGVSQNPRHKITKRGQNVTFRCDPISEHNRLYWYRQTLGQGPEFLTYFQNEAQLEKSRLLSDRFSAERPKGSFSTLEIQRTEQGDSAMYLCASSRGGETQYFGPGTRLLVL.

CDR3 DNA: TGCGCCAGCAGCCCCGTCTCGGGGTCGGGCACAGATACGCAGTATTTT. It yields the protein CASSPVSGSGTDTQYF. The chain joins TRBV4-3 to TRBJ2-3, with a tentative D call TRBD2 (5 bases). The CDR3 consists of 16 residues. Germline-derived CDR1 and CDR2 are LGHNA and YSLEER. V gave up 4 bases and J gave up 1 base, with 15 bases separating them.

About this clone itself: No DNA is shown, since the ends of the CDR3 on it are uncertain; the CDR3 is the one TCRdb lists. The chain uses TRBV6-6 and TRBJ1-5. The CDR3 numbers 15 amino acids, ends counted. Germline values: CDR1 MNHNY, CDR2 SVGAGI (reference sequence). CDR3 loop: CASSSSPRFPQPQHF.

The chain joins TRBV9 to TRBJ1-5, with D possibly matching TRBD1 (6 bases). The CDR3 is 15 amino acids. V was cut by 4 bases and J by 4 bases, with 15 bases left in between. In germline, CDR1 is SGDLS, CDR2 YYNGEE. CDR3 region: CASSPQGGGNQPQHF. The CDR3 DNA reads TGTGCCAGCAGCCCACAGGGAGGTGGAAATCAGCCCCAGCATTTT.

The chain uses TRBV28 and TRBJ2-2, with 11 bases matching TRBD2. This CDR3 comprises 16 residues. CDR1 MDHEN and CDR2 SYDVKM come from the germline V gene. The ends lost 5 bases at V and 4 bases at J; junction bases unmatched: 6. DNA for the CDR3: TGTGCCAGCAGTCCAGGGACTAGCGGTTTCACCGGGGAGCTGTTTTTT. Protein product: CASSPGTSGFTGELFF.

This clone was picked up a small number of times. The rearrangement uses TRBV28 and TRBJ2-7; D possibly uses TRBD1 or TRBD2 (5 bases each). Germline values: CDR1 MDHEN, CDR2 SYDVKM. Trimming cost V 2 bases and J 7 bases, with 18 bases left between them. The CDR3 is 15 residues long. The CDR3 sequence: CASSLEGTGFEEQYF. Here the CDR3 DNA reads TGTGCCAGCAGTTTAGAAGGGACGGGCTTTGAAGAGCAGTACTTC. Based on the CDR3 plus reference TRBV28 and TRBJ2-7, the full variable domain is DVKVTQSSRYLVKRTGEKVFLECVQDMDHENMFWYRQDPGLGLRLIYFSYDVKMKEKGDIPEGYSVSREKKERFSLILESASTNQTSMYLCASSLEGTGFEEQYFGPGTRLTVT.

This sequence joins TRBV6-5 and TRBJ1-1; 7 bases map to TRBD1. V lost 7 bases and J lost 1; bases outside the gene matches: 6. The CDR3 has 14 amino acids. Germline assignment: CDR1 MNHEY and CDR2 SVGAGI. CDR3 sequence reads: CASIYRGGNTEAFF. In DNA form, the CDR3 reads TGTGCCAGCATCTACAGGGGCGGGAACACTGAAGCTTTCTTT.

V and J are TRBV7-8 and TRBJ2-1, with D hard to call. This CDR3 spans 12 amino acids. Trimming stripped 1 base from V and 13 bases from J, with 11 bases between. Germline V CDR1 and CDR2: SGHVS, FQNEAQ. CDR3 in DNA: TGTGCCAGCAGCTTAGAAGGAGTGAGACAGTTCTTC. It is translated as CASSLEGVRQFF.

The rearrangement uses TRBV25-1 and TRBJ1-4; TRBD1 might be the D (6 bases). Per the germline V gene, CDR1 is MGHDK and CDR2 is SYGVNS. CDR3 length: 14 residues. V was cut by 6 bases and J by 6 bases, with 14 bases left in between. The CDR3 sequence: CASRGRGADEKLFF. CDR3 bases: TGTGCCAGCAGGGGGCGGGGGGCTGATGAAAAACTGTTTTTT.

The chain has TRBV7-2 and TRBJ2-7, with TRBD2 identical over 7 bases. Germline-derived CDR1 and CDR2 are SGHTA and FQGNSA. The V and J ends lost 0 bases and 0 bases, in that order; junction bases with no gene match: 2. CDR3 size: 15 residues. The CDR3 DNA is TGTGCCAGCAGCTTAGCAGCTAGCGGCTCCTACGAGCAGTACTTC. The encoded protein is CASSLAASGSYEQYF.

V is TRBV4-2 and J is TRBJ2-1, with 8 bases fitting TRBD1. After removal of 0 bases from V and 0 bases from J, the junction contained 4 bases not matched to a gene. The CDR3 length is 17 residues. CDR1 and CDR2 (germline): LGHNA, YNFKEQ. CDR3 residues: CASSQEQGVISYNEQFF. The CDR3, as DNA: TGTGCCAGCAGCCAAGAACAGGGGGTAATCTCCTACAATGAGCAGTTCTTC.

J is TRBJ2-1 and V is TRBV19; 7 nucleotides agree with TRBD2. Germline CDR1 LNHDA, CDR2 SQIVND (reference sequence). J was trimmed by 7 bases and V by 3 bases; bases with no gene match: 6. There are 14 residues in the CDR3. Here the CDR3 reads CASSISGSGNEQFF. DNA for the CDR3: TGTGCCAGTAGTATTAGCGGGTCCGGGAATGAGCAGTTCTTC.

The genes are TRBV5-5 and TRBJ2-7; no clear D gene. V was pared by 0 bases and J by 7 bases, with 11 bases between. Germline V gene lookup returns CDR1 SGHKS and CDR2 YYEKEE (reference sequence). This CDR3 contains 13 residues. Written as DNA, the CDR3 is TGTGCCAGCAGCTTGGAGGCACGATGGGAGCAGTACTTC. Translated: CASSLEARWEQYF.

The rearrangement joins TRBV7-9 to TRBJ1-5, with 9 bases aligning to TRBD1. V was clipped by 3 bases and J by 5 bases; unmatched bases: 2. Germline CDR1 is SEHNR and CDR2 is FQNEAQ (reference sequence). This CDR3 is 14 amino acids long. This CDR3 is CASSFTGGDQPQHF. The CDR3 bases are TGTGCCAGCAGCTTCACAGGGGGCGATCAGCCCCAGCATTTT.